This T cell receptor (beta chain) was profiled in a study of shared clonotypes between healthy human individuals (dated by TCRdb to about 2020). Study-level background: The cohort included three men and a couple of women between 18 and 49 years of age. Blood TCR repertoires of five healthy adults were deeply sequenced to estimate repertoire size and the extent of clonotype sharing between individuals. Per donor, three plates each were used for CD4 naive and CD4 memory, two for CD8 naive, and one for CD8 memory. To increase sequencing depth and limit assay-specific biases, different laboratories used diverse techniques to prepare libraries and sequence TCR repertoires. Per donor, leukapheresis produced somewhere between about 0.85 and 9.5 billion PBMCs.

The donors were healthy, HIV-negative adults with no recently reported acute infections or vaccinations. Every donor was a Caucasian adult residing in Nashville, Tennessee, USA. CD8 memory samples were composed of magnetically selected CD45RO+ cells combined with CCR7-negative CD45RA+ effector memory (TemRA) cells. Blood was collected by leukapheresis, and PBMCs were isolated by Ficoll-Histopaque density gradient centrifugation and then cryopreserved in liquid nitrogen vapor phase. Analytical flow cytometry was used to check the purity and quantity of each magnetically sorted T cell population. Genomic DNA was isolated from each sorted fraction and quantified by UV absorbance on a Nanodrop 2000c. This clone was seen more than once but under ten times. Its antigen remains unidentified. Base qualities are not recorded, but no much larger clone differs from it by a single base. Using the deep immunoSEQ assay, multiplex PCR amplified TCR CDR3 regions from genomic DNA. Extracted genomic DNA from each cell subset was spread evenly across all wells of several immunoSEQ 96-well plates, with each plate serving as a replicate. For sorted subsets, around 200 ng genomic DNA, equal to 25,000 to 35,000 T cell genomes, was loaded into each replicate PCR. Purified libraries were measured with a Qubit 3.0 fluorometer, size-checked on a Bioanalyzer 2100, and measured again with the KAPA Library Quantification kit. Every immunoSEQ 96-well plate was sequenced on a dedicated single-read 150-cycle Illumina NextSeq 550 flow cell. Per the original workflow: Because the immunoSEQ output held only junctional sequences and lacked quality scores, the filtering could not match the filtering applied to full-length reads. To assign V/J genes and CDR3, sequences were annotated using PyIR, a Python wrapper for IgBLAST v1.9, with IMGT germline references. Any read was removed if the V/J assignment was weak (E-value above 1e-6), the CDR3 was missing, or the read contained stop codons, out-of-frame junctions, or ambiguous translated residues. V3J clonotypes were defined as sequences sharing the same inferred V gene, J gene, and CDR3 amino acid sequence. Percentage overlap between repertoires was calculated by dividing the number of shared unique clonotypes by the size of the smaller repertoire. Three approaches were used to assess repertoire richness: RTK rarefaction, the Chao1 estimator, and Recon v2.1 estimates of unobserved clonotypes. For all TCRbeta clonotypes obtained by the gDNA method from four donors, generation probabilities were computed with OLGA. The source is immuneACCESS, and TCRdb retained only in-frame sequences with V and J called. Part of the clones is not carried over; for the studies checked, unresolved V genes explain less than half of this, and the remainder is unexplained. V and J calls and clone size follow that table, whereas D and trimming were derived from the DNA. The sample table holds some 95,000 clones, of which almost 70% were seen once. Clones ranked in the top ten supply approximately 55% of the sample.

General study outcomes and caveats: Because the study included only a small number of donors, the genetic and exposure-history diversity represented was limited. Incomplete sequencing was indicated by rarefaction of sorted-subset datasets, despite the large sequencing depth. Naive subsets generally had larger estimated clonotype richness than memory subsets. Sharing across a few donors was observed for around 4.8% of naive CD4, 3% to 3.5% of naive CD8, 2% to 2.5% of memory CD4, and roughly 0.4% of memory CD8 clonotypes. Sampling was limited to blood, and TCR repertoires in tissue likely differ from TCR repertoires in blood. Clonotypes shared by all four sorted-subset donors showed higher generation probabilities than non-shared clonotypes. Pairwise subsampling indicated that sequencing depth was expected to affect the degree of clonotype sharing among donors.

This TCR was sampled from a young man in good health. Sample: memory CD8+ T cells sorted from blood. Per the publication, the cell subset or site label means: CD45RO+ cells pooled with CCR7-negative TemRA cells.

The DNA sequence is given as TGTGCCAGCAGTGCCCGGACAGGGGTGGCCGGGGAGCTGTTTTTT. Its amino acids are CASSARTGVAGELFF. The sequence links TRBV25-1 to TRBJ2-2, and 9 junctional nucleotides match TRBD1. V and J are trimmed by 4 bases and 6 bases, and the gene matches miss 6 bases of the junction. From the germline V gene, CDR1 is MGHDK and CDR2 is SYGVNS. Spanning cysteine to phenylalanine, the CDR3 consists of 15 amino acids. Only the CDR3 region is kept as DNA, spanning 45 bases read in frame from base 1.